The next 14 T cell receptor beta chains were all read from a single sample in a study of OX40 agonist ivuxolimab in advanced cancers. TCRdb's table, derived via immunoSEQ multiplex PCR, lists solely in-frame clones and lacks some. Among 30,000 to 45,000 clones listed, roughly four fifths were seen once. Sequencing was performed on CD4+ or CD8+ T cells sorted from blood, taken in a trial of the OX40 agonist ivuxolimab. Source of these receptors: an adult with an advanced solid tumor such as melanoma, head and neck, liver or kidney cancer.

This chain joins TRBV27 and TRBJ2-2, with 7 bases identical to TRBD2. V dropped 10 bases and J dropped 5; count of bases not matched to a gene: 13. CDR1 and CDR2 (germline): MNHEY, SMNVEV (reference sequence). The CDR3 has 15 residues. The CDR3 region is CATKAVLAETGELFF. The CDR3 DNA reads TGTGCCACCAAAGCGGTCCTAGCGGAAACCGGGGAGCTGTTTTTT.

The V call is TRBV5-8, the J call TRBJ1-5; 9 nucleotides match TRBD1. Germline V gene lookup returns CDR1 SGHTS and CDR2 YDEGEE. J was trimmed by 3 bases and V by 5 bases; bases with no gene match: 9. The CDR3 loop spans 16 amino acids. CDR3 sequence: CASSHPGQGLNQPQHF. DNA for the CDR3: TGTGCCAGCAGTCATCCGGGACAGGGACTCAATCAGCCCCAGCATTTT.

The chain recombines TRBV5-5 with TRBJ2-2; perhaps TRBD1 as D (6 bases). The CDR3 totals 14 residues. V lost 5 bases and J 5 bases, leaving 13 bases between the germline ends. Germline values: CDR1 SGHKS, CDR2 YYEKEE (reference sequence). The CDR3 sequence: CASRSRGLTGELFF. The DNA for the CDR3 is TGTGCCAGCAGATCGAGGGGGTTAACCGGGGAGCTGTTTTTT.

The gene calls are TRBV7-8 and TRBJ1-1; D is unclear. Trimming stripped 2 bases from V and 3 bases from J, with 7 bases between. Germline assignment: CDR1 SGHVS and CDR2 FQNEAQ. This CDR3 is 13 amino acids long. CDR3 protein: CASSLNPYTEAFF. Written as DNA, the CDR3 is TGTGCCAGCAGCTTAAATCCATACACTGAAGCTTTCTTT.

CDR3 in amino acids: CASSLIGAWETQYF. The CDR3 nucleotides are TGCGCCAGCAGCTTGATAGGAGCCTGGGAGACCCAGTACTTC. The chain links TRBV5-1 to TRBJ2-5; D unresolved. V was shortened by 1 base and J by 5 bases, with 12 bases between the two germline ends. Germline V gene data show CDR1 as SGHRS and CDR2 as YFSETQ. CDR3 length: 14 residues.

The rearrangement uses TRBV9 and TRBJ2-1, with TRBD2 matching 7 bases. CDR3 length equals 18 residues. CDR1 is SGDLS and CDR2 is YYNGEE in the germline V gene. V lost 2 bases to trimming and J lost 7 bases; unmatched junction nucleotides: 18. The DNA of the CDR3 is TGTGCCAGCAGCGTTAGCCCCATGAGGCTAGCGGACGATAATGAGCAGTTCTTC. This gives the protein CASSVSPMRLADDNEQFF.

The chain has TRBV7-9 and TRBJ1-1; no reliable D call. The CDR3 loop spans 15 amino acids. Trimming removed 1 base at V and 1 base at J, with 10 bases between. CDR1 is SEHNR, CDR2 FQNEAQ, per germline (reference sequence). The CDR3 DNA is TGTGCCAGCAGCTTAGGTTCGAGCCAGAACACTGAAGCTTTCTTT. Translated, it gives CASSLGSSQNTEAFF.

The V and J genes are TRBV7-2 and TRBJ1-2; D call uncertain. The germline V gene has CDR1 SGHTA and CDR2 FQGNSA. The CDR3 loop spans 13 amino acids. V lost 5 bases and J lost 2, with 9 bases in between. In DNA form, the CDR3 reads TGTGCCAGCAGCCCCCAGGAAAACTATGGCTACACCTTC. It encodes CASSPQENYGYTF.

The chain has TRBV29-1 and TRBJ1-2; possible D gene TRBD1, 5 bases. The CDR3 covers 15 residues. Looked up from germline, CDR1 is SQVTM and CDR2 is ANQGSEA. V was shortened by 1 base and J by 2 bases, with 14 bases between the two germline ends. In DNA, the CDR3 is TGCAGCGTTGAAGGGGCGATGGAGGGGAACTATGGCTACACCTTC. Translated: CSVEGAMEGNYGYTF.

V usage is TRBV6-1 and J usage is TRBJ1-5, with D possibly being TRBD1 (5 bases). Deletions cut 5 bases from V and 12 bases from J, with 14 bases between. Looked up from germline, CDR1 is MNHNS and CDR2 is SASEGT. CDR3 length: 12 amino acids. The CDR3: CASSPRDGLQHF. The CDR3 region has the DNA TGTGCCAGCAGTCCTAGGGACGGCCTCCAGCATTTT.

The chain recombines TRBV28 with TRBJ2-1, with TRBD1 matching over 9 bases. After removal of 5 bases from V and 9 bases from J, the junction contained 5 bases not matched to a gene. The CDR3 has 13 amino acids. The germline V gene has CDR1 MDHEN and CDR2 SYDVKM. CDR3 sequence reads: CASSANRGREQFF. CDR3 coding DNA: TGTGCCAGCAGTGCGAACAGGGGGCGTGAGCAGTTCTTC.

This clone turned up a few times. This chain connects TRBV7-9 to TRBJ2-3; the match to TRBD2 covers 7 bases. Trimming cost V 5 bases and J 2 bases; bases outside gene matches: 7. CDR1 and CDR2 (germline): SEHNR, FQNEAQ (reference sequence). The CDR3 spans 15 residues. Here the CDR3 DNA reads TGTGCCAGCAGCGTCGGACTAGTGGTCACAGATACGCAGTATTTT. Translated: CASSVGLVVTDTQYF.

This clone was recorded once. The chain links TRBV27 to TRBJ1-1; D is uncertain. V was cut by 3 bases and J by 1 base, with 9 bases left in between. This CDR3 is 14 amino acids long. CDR1 and CDR2 from the germline V gene are MNHEY and SMNVEV (reference sequence). The CDR3 nucleotides are TGTGCCAGCAGTTTGAGAGGAAAGAACACTGAAGCTTTCTTT. Protein sequence: CASSLRGKNTEAFF.

As DNA, the CDR3 is TGTGCCATCAGCGCAGACTCGGGGGGGAGCATTCAGTACTTC. Protein sequence: CAISADSGGSIQYF. The chain is built from TRBV10-3 and TRBJ2-4; 8 bases map to TRBD2. CDR3 length: 14 residues. Germline V lookup: CDR1 ENHRY, CDR2 SYGVKD. The J segment lost 9 bases and the V segment lost 6 bases, leaving 10 bases of the junction unmatched.